The table lists the clone carrying this T cell receptor beta chain with many counts. The method for making cDNA was 5'RACE, and it used 10-nucleotide random UMIs. Every sequencing run generated in excess of 180 million TCR-beta sequences. These sequences covered 15-18 subjects. Each CDR3 protein is one row after TCRdb ran MiXCR on the 5' RACE reads. The data contain fewer than 90,000 distinct CDR3 sequences, about a tenth of them singletons. The data were taken from a study of neurological immune-mediated disorders. Germline CDR1 and CDR2: SGDLS and YYNGEE. Trimming removed 4 bases at V and 0 bases at J, with 8 bases between. CDR3 size: 14 residues. The time point is: longitudinal time-point 1 (baseline).

The chain carries TRBV9 and TRBJ1-3; no reliable D call. The sequenced sample consisted of PBMCs. This TCR was recovered from a man younger than 45 in good health. The CDR3 DNA sequence: TGTGCCAGCAGCTCGCGAGGCTCTGGAAACACCATATATTTT. Protein product: CASSSRGSGNTIYF.